The 24 T cell receptor beta chains below come from one sample, sequenced in a study of T cells after yellow fever vaccination. TCRdb re-derived calls from the 5' RACE reads in MiXCR, one entry per CDR3 protein. The top ten clones hold 40% to 45% of a sample with under 150,000 distinct CDR3 sequences, 13% to 15% of them seen once. Sequences were derived from CD8+ T cells sorted from PBMCs, sampled 5 days after the yellow fever booster vaccination. All receptors derive from a young man who received the YFV17D yellow fever vaccine.

The rearrangement links TRBV5-1 to TRBJ1-1; 10 bases match TRBD1. Trimming at V came to 0 bases and at J to 0 bases, leaving 8 bases not matched to a gene. CDR1 is SGHRS and CDR2 is YFSETQ in the germline V gene. The CDR3 runs 18 residues. This chain's CDR3 is CASSLVGDRGLMNTEAFF. CDR3 coding DNA: TGCGCCAGCAGCTTGGTGGGGGACAGGGGACTCATGAACACTGAAGCTTTCTTT.

This clonotype was detected a few times. This chain connects TRBV7-9 to TRBJ2-7; 10 bases match TRBD1. Germline loops: CDR1 SEHNR, CDR2 FQNEAQ (reference sequence). This CDR3 comprises 14 residues. V was pared by 4 bases and J by 7 bases, with 7 bases of the junction left unmatched. This CDR3 is CASSSPTGGWEQYF. The CDR3 bases are TGTGCCAGCAGCTCTCCGACAGGGGGCTGGGAGCAGTACTTC.

For the CDR3, the DNA is TGTGCCAGCAGTTACTCGACATCCACCGGGGAGCTGTTTTTT. Translated: CASSYSTSTGELFF. The V call is TRBV6-5, the J call TRBJ2-2; no clear D. V lost 0 bases to trimming and J lost 4 bases, with 6 bases between them. The length of the CDR3 is 14 residues. Looked up from germline, CDR1 is MNHEY and CDR2 is SVGAGI.

This clonotype was observed a handful of times. The chain carries TRBV4-1 and TRBJ2-7; TRBD1 aligns across 7 bases. J gave up 3 bases and V 3 bases, and 11 bases lay outside the gene matches. This CDR3 has 16 amino acids. In germline, CDR1 is MGHRA, CDR2 YSYEKL. Written as DNA, the CDR3 is TGCGCCAGCAGCCAGGATGACAGGGTTGGTTTCTACGAGCAGTACTTC. Translated, it gives CASSQDDRVGFYEQYF.

This clonotype has more than one count but fewer than ten. The V gene is TRBV12-3 or TRBV12-4, the J gene TRBJ2-3; D call uncertain. CDR3 length equals 19 residues. Trimming pared 2 bases from V and 0 bases from J, leaving 21 bases between. Here the CDR3 DNA reads TGTGCCAGCAGTTTATCGAGATCACGACCCGGTTGGAGCACAGATACGCAGTATTTT. Translated: CASSLSRSRPGWSTDTQYF.

The chain combines TRBV4-1 with TRBJ2-2; TRBD1 agrees at 7 bases. Germline V gives CDR1 MGHRA, CDR2 YSYEKL. Unmatched junction bases numbered 15, after V lost 4 bases and J lost 4 bases. The CDR3 covers 18 residues. The DNA for the CDR3 is TGCGCCAGCAGCCTCCGATCGGCACAGGGGATCAGCACCGGGGAGCTGTTTTTT. Translated, it gives CASSLRSAQGISTGELFF.

This clonotype turned up a few times. The rearrangement uses TRBV6-5 and TRBJ2-2; 10 bases map to TRBD1. The CDR3 totals 16 residues. After removal of 2 bases from V and 4 bases from J, the junction contained 4 bases not matched to a gene. CDR1 is MNHEY and CDR2 is SVGAGI in the germline V gene. The DNA of the CDR3 is TGTGCCAGCAGTTACCGCGGGACAGGGGCCACCGGGGAGCTGTTTTTT. Its translation is CASSYRGTGATGELFF.

The rearrangement joins TRBV6-5 to TRBJ2-3; a weak D match, TRBD1 (7 bases). From germline, CDR1 is MNHEY and CDR2 SVGAGI. V lost 7 bases and J 0 bases, leaving 14 bases between the germline ends. This CDR3 spans 15 amino acids. The CDR3, as DNA: TGTGCCAGCACAGGCGGGACAGAGAGCACAGATACGCAGTATTTT. This gives the protein CASTGGTESTDTQYF.

The genes are TRBV7-9 and TRBJ1-4; 7 positions match TRBD1. The germline CDR1 and CDR2 sequences are SEHNR and FQNEAQ (reference sequence). Germline trimming cut 6 bases from V and 7 bases from J; bases unmatched to any gene: 5. This CDR3 contains 13 residues. This CDR3 is CASSRTGGEKLFF. The CDR3 region has the DNA TGTGCCAGCAGTCGGACAGGCGGTGAAAAACTGTTTTTT.

The rearrangement links TRBV7-9 to TRBJ1-1, with D tentatively TRBD1 (5 bases). This CDR3 is built from 14 residues. The germline gives CDR1 SEHNR, CDR2 FQNEAQ (reference sequence). Trimming cost V 5 bases and J 0 bases, with 10 bases left between them. The CDR3 sequence: CASSHGHLNTEAFF. In nucleotides, the CDR3 is TGTGCCAGCAGCCACGGACACCTGAACACTGAAGCTTTCTTT.

There are a few counts of this clonotype. The J gene is TRBJ2-5, the V gene TRBV5-1; a weak D match, TRBD2 (5 bases). The V and J ends lost 2 bases and 7 bases respectively, with 12 bases between them. CDR1 and CDR2 from the germline V gene are SGHRS and YFSETQ. This CDR3 has 13 amino acids. Here the CDR3 reads CASSFAGPGTQYF. The CDR3, as DNA: TGCGCCAGCAGCTTCGCGGGCCCGGGGACCCAGTACTTC.

This clonotype came up a few times. The chain uses TRBV15 and TRBJ2-7, with 9 bases that match TRBD1. The CDR3 length is 15 residues. V lost 0 bases and J lost 5; bases outside the gene matches: 5. Germline assignment: CDR1 LNHNV and CDR2 YYDKDF (reference sequence). The CDR3 sequence is CATSRDRTGGHEQYF. The CDR3 DNA reads as TGTGCCACCAGCAGAGATCGCACAGGGGGCCACGAGCAGTACTTC. The variable domain in full, with the rest retrieved from reference TRBV15 and TRBJ2-7, is DAMVIQNPRYQVTQFGKPVTLSCSQTLNHNVMYWYQQKSSQAPKLLFHYYDKDFNNEADTPDNFQSRRPNTSFCFLDIRSPGLGDTAMYLCATSRDRTGGHEQYFGPGTRLTVT.

This clonotype turned up a few times. The CDR3 DNA is TGTGCCAGCAGTTTCGAGGGGGGCTACATGGAGGCCCAGTACTTC. Its protein product is CASSFEGGYMEAQYF. The chain carries TRBV27 and TRBJ2-5; D may correspond to TRBD1 or TRBD2 (6 bases each). This CDR3 contains 15 residues. Trimming pared 3 bases from V and 9 bases from J, leaving 20 bases between. CDR1 is MNHEY, CDR2 SMNVEV, per germline (reference sequence).

This clonotype was seen ten or more times. The rearrangement uses TRBV15 and TRBJ2-7; the D gene is possibly TRBD1 (5 bases). From germline, CDR1 is LNHNV and CDR2 YYDKDF (reference sequence). This CDR3 region has 13 residues. Trimming stripped 6 bases from V and 9 bases from J, with 18 bases between. CDR3 DNA sequence: TGTGCCACCAGTACAGGTTTTGGTTTCGGGCAGTACGTC. It yields the protein CATSTGFGFGQYV.

This chain connects TRBV6-6 to TRBJ1-5, with TRBD1 matching over 8 bases. The CDR3 extends over 12 amino acids. The germline gives CDR1 MNHNY, CDR2 SVGAGI (reference sequence). V was pared by 5 bases and J by 7 bases, with 1 base of the junction left unmatched. CDR3 protein: CASSQGAQPQHF. In DNA, the CDR3 is TGTGCCAGCAGTCAGGGGGCGCAGCCCCAGCATTTT.

The chain carries TRBV12-3 or TRBV12-4 and TRBJ1-2; tentative D call: TRBD1 (5 bases). This CDR3 spans 14 amino acids. V was trimmed by 3 bases and J by 8 bases, leaving 16 bases between them. The CDR3 loop is CASSFEGQSTGYTF. CDR3 coding DNA: TGTGCCAGCAGTTTTGAGGGGCAGAGCACGGGCTACACCTTC.

The CDR3 DNA is TGTGCCAGCAGCCCGGGGGGAGGGTTTGAGGGCGAGCAGTACTTC. This encodes CASSPGGGFEGEQYF. The rearrangement links TRBV9 to TRBJ2-7, with 7 positions matching TRBD2. V dropped 4 bases and J dropped 6; count of bases not matched to a gene: 13. CDR1 is SGDLS, CDR2 YYNGEE, per germline. The CDR3 contains 15 residues.

The V and J genes are TRBV29-1 and TRBJ2-4; D not certain. CDR1 and CDR2 from the germline V gene are SQVTM and ANQGSEA. V lost 7 bases and J lost 0, with 16 bases in between. The CDR3 is made up of 15 amino acids. CDR3: CSGYSLGPAKNIQYF. DNA for the CDR3: TGCAGCGGGTACAGTCTTGGGCCAGCCAAAAACATTCAGTACTTC.

This clonotype appeared a few times. J is TRBJ2-1 and V is TRBV7-8; D remains ambiguous. From germline, CDR1 is SGHVS and CDR2 FQNEAQ. The V and J ends lost 2 bases and 15 bases respectively, with 32 bases between them. CDR3 size: 18 residues. This chain's CDR3 is CASSLSRALTLQNEQGFF. CDR3 sequence (DNA): TGTGCCAGCAGCTTATCCCGCGCCCTTACGCTTCAGAATGAGCAAGGGTTCTTC.

The V and J genes are TRBV20-1 and TRBJ2-7, with a weak D call TRBD2 (7 bases). The CDR3 is 15 amino acids. The germline gives CDR1 DFQATT, CDR2 SNEGSKA (reference sequence). V was clipped by 3 bases and J by 5 bases, with 20 bases between them. The CDR3 DNA follows: TGCAGTGCTAGGATGGCTGGGCGGGGGCCCCACGAGCAGTACTTC. Protein: CSARMAGRGPHEQYF.

This clonotype turned up a few times. The J gene is TRBJ2-7, the V gene TRBV29-1; tentatively, D is TRBD2 (5 bases). The germline V gene has CDR1 SQVTM and CDR2 ANQGSEA. Deletions cut 4 bases from V and 6 bases from J, with 16 bases between. This CDR3 contains 13 residues. CDR3 nucleotide sequence: TGCAGCGTTGGAATCGGGGATACGCCCGAGCAGTACTTC. Translating gives CSVGIGDTPEQYF.

This chain joins TRBV2 and TRBJ2-7, with D perhaps matching TRBD1 or TRBD2 (6 bases each). CDR3 length equals 14 residues. The germline gives CDR1 SNHLY, CDR2 FYNNEI. V was shortened by 3 bases and J by 5 bases, with 14 bases between the two germline ends. The CDR3 sequence: CASSEEGVLHEQYF. For the CDR3, the DNA is TGTGCCAGCAGTGAGGAGGGGGTACTACACGAGCAGTACTTC.

The chain recombines TRBV7-8 with TRBJ2-3; TRBD2 matches at 15 bases. Looked up from germline, CDR1 is SGHVS and CDR2 is FQNEAQ. Trimming cost V 5 bases and J 5 bases; bases outside gene matches: 5. The CDR3 contains 16 residues. The CDR3 here is CASSPRTSGGGDTQYF. The CDR3 DNA reads TGTGCCAGCAGCCCAAGGACTAGCGGGGGGGGAGATACGCAGTATTTT.

There are many counts of this clonotype. The chain uses TRBV6-5 and TRBJ2-1; 7 bases line up with TRBD1. CDR3 length: 13 residues. J was trimmed by 9 bases and V by 5 bases; bases with no gene match: 7. From germline, CDR1 is MNHEY and CDR2 SVGAGI. DNA for the CDR3: TGTGCCAGCAGTCGTACAGGGGCTAGTGAGCAGTTCTTC. Its protein product is CASSRTGASEQFF.